One and the same sample provided the 11 T cell receptor beta chains below, sequenced in a study of control samples from healthy donors and cancer patients (TCRdb year 2020). Preparation of the library involved the immunoSEQ multiplex PCR assay. In its TCRdb copy, this immuneACCESS table keeps in-frame sequences only and misses some clones. Where compared with another copy, unresolved V genes explain less than half of these, and the others have no known cause. Within this sample are over 100,000 clones, with about nine tenths of them counted one time only. The ten largest account for 4% to 5.5% of the sample. Sequencing was performed on blood. The receptor set was obtained from a human donor in good health. The donor label of this sample is uncertain.

This clone was observed a few times. The gene calls are TRBV4-1 and TRBJ2-1; a possible D gene is TRBD1 (6 bases). This CDR3 region has 14 residues. Trimming removed 3 bases from V and 10 bases from J, with 16 bases in between. Germline CDR1 and CDR2: MGHRA and YSYEKL. The CDR3 region has the DNA TGCGCCAGCAGCCATCCCTCCACAGGGTCGGAGCAGTTCTTC. Residues: CASSHPSTGSEQFF.

The V gene is TRBV15, the J gene TRBJ1-4; possible D gene TRBD1, 6 bases. V was pared by 7 bases and J by 5 bases, with 14 bases between. The CDR3 covers 14 residues. Germline V gene sequence: CDR1 LNHNV, CDR2 YYDKDF (reference sequence). CDR3: CATTMDRGNEKLFF. CDR3 nucleotide sequence: TGTGCCACCACAATGGACAGAGGGAATGAAAAACTGTTTTTT.

This rearrangement joins TRBV19 to TRBJ1-1, with D perhaps matching TRBD1 (6 bases). V shed 5 bases and J shed 5 bases, with 18 bases lying between them. Germline V gives CDR1 LNHDA, CDR2 SQIVND (reference sequence). The CDR3 sequence is 15 residues long. This CDR3 is CASSPRGDTGTEAFF. In nucleotides, the CDR3 is TGTGCCAGTAGTCCCCGTGGGGACACCGGGACTGAAGCTTTCTTT.

This sequence joins TRBV20-1 and TRBJ2-1; D is unclear. CDR1 and CDR2 (germline): DFQATT, SNEGSKA (reference sequence). This CDR3 spans 11 amino acids. V lost 6 bases to trimming and J lost 6 bases, with 9 bases between them. CDR3 sequence reads: CSAEISNEQFF. The CDR3 DNA is TGCAGTGCGGAGATCTCCAATGAGCAGTTCTTC.

This clone was detected only a few times. The chain employs TRBV5-1 and TRBJ2-2; TRBD2 aligns across 7 bases. This CDR3 is built from 16 residues. Germline V gene lookup returns CDR1 SGHRS and CDR2 YFSETQ. Trimming took 4 bases from V and 6 from J; bases not matched to a gene: 12. The CDR3, as DNA: TGCGCCAGCAGCCCGGGAGGCCCCTTTTTCGCCGGGGAGCTGTTTTTT. Its translation: CASSPGGPFFAGELFF.

The V and J genes are TRBV6-1 and TRBJ2-5; possible D gene TRBD1, 6 bases. The CDR3 has 14 residues. The ends were cut back, 3 bases at V and 1 base at J, with 9 bases in the middle. Germline assignment: CDR1 MNHNS and CDR2 SASEGT. The CDR3 here is CASSDRGGQETQYF. DNA of the CDR3: TGTGCCAGCAGTGACAGAGGGGGCCAAGAGACCCAGTACTTC.

The gene calls are TRBV2 and TRBJ1-5, with D possibly being TRBD1 (6 bases). This CDR3 is built from 14 residues. The V gene's germline CDR1 is SNHLY and CDR2 FYNNEI. V was cut by 4 bases and J by 5 bases, with 12 bases left in between. The DNA for the CDR3 is TGTGCCAGCAGTGGTCAGGGGAGTCATCAGCCCCAGCATTTT. It encodes CASSGQGSHQPQHF. Full variable domain (rest looked up from reference TRBV2 and TRBJ1-5): EPEVTQTPSHQVTQMGQEVILRCVPISNHLYFYWYRQILGQKVEFLVSFYNNEISEKSEIFDDQFSVERPDGSNFTLKIRSTKLEDSAMYFCASSGQGSHQPQHFGDGTRLSIL.

The J gene is TRBJ2-3, the V gene TRBV11-1; no firm D call. The CDR3 totals 14 residues. Trimming removed 5 bases at V and 0 bases at J, with 9 bases between. CDR1 is SGHAT and CDR2 is FQDESV in the germline V gene (reference sequence). CDR3 in DNA: TGTGCCAGCAGCCCTGGGCGGAGCACAGATACGCAGTATTTT. It translates to CASSPGRSTDTQYF.

The rearrangement uses TRBV5-5 and TRBJ1-5, with TRBD1 as a possible D gene (5 bases). The germline V gene has CDR1 SGHKS and CDR2 YYEKEE (reference sequence). This CDR3 is 14 amino acids long. The germline V and J ends were trimmed by 5 bases and 0 bases, with 9 bases remaining between them. CDR3 nucleotide sequence: TGTGCCAGCAGATATGACAGTAGCAATCAGCCCCAGCATTTT. Its protein is CASRYDSSNQPQHF.

Only one count was recorded for this clone. This chain joins TRBV11-2 and TRBJ1-4, with D perhaps matching TRBD1 (5 bases). Trimming removed 6 bases from V and 3 bases from J, with 14 bases in between. There are 15 residues in the CDR3. The germline CDR1 and CDR2 sequences are SGHAT and FQNNGV. CDR3 loop: CASSPGNQANEKLFF. CDR3 DNA: TGTGCCAGCAGTCCAGGGAATCAGGCTAATGAAAAACTGTTTTTT.

The rearrangement links TRBV5-6 to TRBJ1-1; no clear D gene. The V gene lost 1 base and the J gene lost 7 bases, with 8 bases spanning the gap. Germline CDR1 reads SGHDT; CDR2 reads YYEEEE. The CDR3 runs 12 residues. The CDR3 DNA sequence: TGTGCCAGCAGCTTGTCGGGGAGTGAAGCTTTCTTT. Its translation is CASSLSGSEAFF.